The 15 T cell receptor beta chains below all came from one sample that was sequenced in a study of long-term antiretroviral therapy in people with HIV. They ran version v3.0 of the immunoSEQ assay at survey level. Profiling relied on immunoSEQ multiplex PCR, and the TCRdb table lists in-frame clones only, not all of them. The sample lists 18,000 or so clones, roughly 78% seen once, with approximately 7.8% in the top ten. Sample: unsorted PBMCs, taken at the start of antiretroviral therapy, before treatment. These receptors came from a woman aged 35 to 49 with HIV.

V usage is TRBV30 and J usage is TRBJ2-1; TRBD2 matches 8 bases. CDR1 and CDR2 from the germline V gene are GTSNPN and SVGIG (reference sequence). Trimming cost V 7 bases and J 5 bases; bases outside gene matches: 10. The CDR3 consists of 14 residues. This CDR3 reads CASPGSGVHNEQFF. The DNA of the CDR3 is TGTGCCTCGCCAGGTAGCGGGGTGCACAATGAGCAGTTCTTC.

By share, this clone counts as large. The chain recombines TRBV11-1 with TRBJ1-1, with 7 bases lining up with TRBD1. This CDR3 has 13 residues. Germline CDR1 and CDR2: SGHAT and FQDESV (reference sequence). Trimming cost V 1 base and J 11 bases; bases outside gene matches: 7. CDR3 sequence (DNA): TGTGCCAGCAGCTTAGGAGGGGGCCGTAGGGCTTTCTTT. Protein: CASSLGGGRRAFF.

This clone has a handful of counts. The chain is built from TRBV7-8 and TRBJ1-5, with 10 bases that match TRBD1. This CDR3 is 14 amino acids long. Germline V lookup: CDR1 SGHVS, CDR2 FQNEAQ. V trimming: 8 bases; J trimming: 5 bases; junction bases outside the gene matches: 6. The CDR3 region is CASLTGTGDQPQHF. Written as DNA, the CDR3 is TGTGCCAGCTTAACCGGGACAGGGGATCAGCCCCAGCATTTT.

This clone has just a few counts. The chain has TRBV6-1 and TRBJ2-7, with 7 bases fitting TRBD1. The CDR3 has 15 residues. Germline V lookup: CDR1 MNHNS, CDR2 SASEGT. The trim removed 2 bases at V and 0 bases at J, leaving 4 bases unmatched. CDR3 protein: CASSEPGTASYEQYF. The CDR3 DNA reads TGTGCCAGCAGTGAACCCGGGACAGCCTCCTACGAGCAGTACTTC.

J is TRBJ1-2 and V is TRBV7-3; D remains ambiguous. The CDR3 is 15 amino acids. V was clipped by 5 bases and J by 3 bases, with 16 bases between them. CDR1 is SGHTA and CDR2 is FQGTGA in the germline V gene. DNA for the CDR3: TGTGCCAGCAGCCCTTCTTCGCCTGGGGACTATGGCTACACCTTC. Its translation is CASSPSSPGDYGYTF. The entire variable domain, with the rest obtained from reference TRBV7-3 and TRBJ1-2, is as follows: GAGVSQTPSNKVTEKGKYVELRCDPISGHTALYWYRQSLGQGPEFLIYFQGTGAADDSGLPNDRFFAVRPEGSVSTLKIQRTERGDSAVYLCASSPSSPGDYGYTFGSGTRLTVV.

The chain combines TRBV7-2 with TRBJ2-7; 7 positions match TRBD1. This CDR3 spans 15 amino acids. Looked up from germline, CDR1 is SGHTA and CDR2 is FQGNSA. The J segment lost 2 bases and the V segment lost 2 bases, leaving 6 bases of the junction unmatched. The CDR3 DNA is TGTGCCAGCAGCTTAAAACGGGACAGTACCTACGAGCAGTACTTC. This translates into CASSLKRDSTYEQYF.

The CDR3 loop is CASSPGLAGGYNEQFF. Here the CDR3 DNA reads TGTGCCAGTAGCCCGGGACTAGCGGGGGGTTACAATGAGCAGTTCTTC. V is TRBV19 and J is TRBJ2-1, with 15 bases fitting TRBD2. V shed 6 bases and J 4 bases; nucleotides not matched to a gene: 4. Germline V gives CDR1 LNHDA, CDR2 SQIVND (reference sequence). The CDR3 runs to 16 residues.

The gene calls are TRBV4-3 and TRBJ2-5; 7 nucleotides line up with TRBD2. The CDR3 has 16 amino acids. In germline, CDR1 is LGHNA, CDR2 YSLEER. Trimming removed 0 bases from V and 3 bases from J; junction bases left unmatched: 7. Here the CDR3 DNA reads TGCGCCAGCAGCCAAGACACGGGGGGAGGAGAAGAGACCCAGTACTTC. This encodes CASSQDTGGGEETQYF.

The chain is built from TRBV2 and TRBJ2-5; 7 nucleotides align to TRBD1. In germline, CDR1 is SNHLY, CDR2 FYNNEI. The CDR3 extends over 14 amino acids. V gave up 8 bases and J gave up 4 bases; unmatched junction bases: 10. The CDR3 DNA reads as TGTGCCAGCTCCCGGGACAGCCCTCCAGAGACCCAGTACTTC. Translation: CASSRDSPPETQYF.

The chain carries TRBV5-1 and TRBJ1-3; D unclear. Trimming cost V 3 bases and J 0 bases, with 13 bases left between them. The CDR3 runs to 16 residues. Germline V CDR1 and CDR2: SGHRS, YFSETQ. This chain's CDR3 is CASSSGLGNSGNTIYF. In nucleotides, the CDR3 is TGCGCCAGCAGCTCGGGGTTGGGGAACTCTGGAAACACCATATATTTT. Supplemented by reference TRBV5-1 and TRBJ1-3, the full variable domain reads KAGVTQTPRYLIKTRGQQVTLSCSPISGHRSVSWYQQTPGQGLQFLFEYFSETQRNKGNFPGRFSGRQFSNSRSEMNVSTLELGDSALYLCASSSGLGNSGNTIYFGEGSWLTVV.

This chain connects TRBV4-1 to TRBJ2-7, with D maybe TRBD2 (6 bases). V lost 1 base to trimming and J lost 2 bases, with 18 bases between them. The length of the CDR3 is 17 residues. In germline, CDR1 is MGHRA, CDR2 YSYEKL. Written as DNA, the CDR3 is TGCGCCAGCAGCCAAGCGGAGACCGGGACTGTAACCTACGAGCAGTACTTC. Amino acid sequence: CASSQAETGTVTYEQYF.

The chain carries TRBV4-1 and TRBJ1-6; 7 positions match TRBD1. CDR1 and CDR2 (germline): MGHRA, YSYEKL. V lost 1 base to trimming and J lost 7 bases; unmatched junction nucleotides: 7. This CDR3 spans 16 amino acids. CDR3 sequence: CASSQVWAGGNSPLHF. In DNA form, the CDR3 reads TGCGCCAGCAGCCAAGTATGGGCAGGGGGGAATTCACCCCTCCACTTT.

This chain uses TRBV30 with TRBJ1-2; 7 bases align to TRBD1. V was clipped by 4 bases and J by 3 bases; unmatched bases: 5. The germline V gene encodes CDR1 GTSNPN and CDR2 SVGIG (reference sequence). The CDR3 runs to 13 residues. Written as DNA, the CDR3 is TGTGCCTGGAAGGACAGGACATACTATGGCTACACCTTC. Translated: CAWKDRTYYGYTF.

This clone was observed a handful of times. J is TRBJ2-7 and V is TRBV4-3; no reliable D call. The V and J ends lost 0 bases and 6 bases respectively, with 12 bases between them. Looked up from germline, CDR1 is LGHNA and CDR2 is YSLEER. This CDR3 region has 14 residues. DNA for the CDR3: TGCGCCAGCAGCCAAGAGGCGGTAGCTCCCGAGCAGTACTTC. Its translation is CASSQEAVAPEQYF.

This sequence joins TRBV9 and TRBJ1-2, with D perhaps matching TRBD1 (5 bases). The germline gives CDR1 SGDLS, CDR2 YYNGEE. The V gene lost 7 bases and the J gene lost 6 bases, with 19 bases spanning the gap. This CDR3 has 14 amino acids. CDR3 bases: TGTGCCAGCTCCTCCGACCGGGGGGTCCATGGCTACACCTTC. This codes for CASSSDRGVHGYTF.